One sample yielded the 10 T cell receptor beta chains listed below, sequenced in a study of blood T cells in healthy people across ages (dated by TCRdb to the mid-2010s). The method was 5' RACE. TCRdb names Illumina HiSeq 2500 as the instrument used. A second roughly 6 to 12 cycle PCR used a sample-barcoded 5' primer and a J-beta primer mix. TCRdb's own reprocessing of the public reads used fastp at Q25 and MiXCR and kept productive beta chains. Entries that share a CDR3 protein sequence are merged under the most common genes and DNA. This sample comprises roughly 860,000 distinct CDR3 sequences, 62% of them detected only once. Clones ranked in the top ten supply around a quarter of the sample. Sequenced input: blood. The receptors derive from a man in his thirties or forties in good health.

The chain's CDR3 is CASSQDWVRAGSYNEQFF. The CDR3 coding sequence is TGTGCCAGCAGCCAAGATTGGGTTCGGGCAGGGAGCTACAATGAGCAGTTCTTC. The chain combines TRBV4-2 with TRBJ2-1; D might be TRBD1 or TRBD2, each matching 5 bases. Trimming removed 0 bases from V and 3 bases from J, with 18 bases in between. Germline V CDR1 and CDR2: LGHNA, YNFKEQ. The length of the CDR3 is 18 residues.

This chain connects TRBV20-1 to TRBJ2-7, with D maybe TRBD2 (5 bases). The closer fit of TRBJ2-5 to the DNA end suggests the J call may be wrong. Germline CDR1 DFQATT, CDR2 SNEGSKA (reference sequence). The CDR3 consists of 12 residues. CDR3 in amino acids: CSASAEGETQYF. CDR3 bases: TGCAGTGCTAGTGCAGAGGGTGAGACCCAGTACTTC.

This clonotype has a handful of counts. The rearrangement joins TRBV7-2 to TRBJ2-7, with D hard to call. V gave up 2 bases and J gave up 6 bases, with 8 bases separating them. CDR1 SGHTA and CDR2 FQGNSA come from the germline V gene. The CDR3 sequence is 12 residues long. The CDR3 loop reads CASSLWGSEQYF. CDR3 DNA: TGTGCCAGCAGCTTATGGGGATCCGAGCAGTACTTC. Full variable domain (outside the CDR3, taken from reference TRBV7-2 and TRBJ2-7): GAGVSQSPSNKVTEKGKDVELRCDPISGHTALYWYRQSLGQGLEFLIYFQGNSAPDKSGLPSDRFSAERTGGSVSTLTIQRTQQEDSAVYLCASSLWGSEQYFGPGTRLTVT.

This clonotype was observed many times. This chain links TRBV29-1 with TRBJ2-7, with 7 bases identical to TRBD2. This CDR3 comprises 13 residues. J was trimmed by 2 bases and V by 6 bases; bases with no gene match: 7. CDR1 and CDR2 (germline): SQVTM, ANQGSEA. The CDR3 DNA follows: TGCAGCGTATCTGGGGGGGAGGCCTACGAGCAGTACTTC. It specifies CSVSGGEAYEQYF.

The V gene is TRBV7-2, the J gene TRBJ2-7; tentative D call: TRBD1 (5 bases). The germline CDR1 and CDR2 sequences are SGHTA and FQGNSA. CDR3 length equals 13 residues. V was clipped by 5 bases and J by 5 bases, with 13 bases between them. CDR3 loop: CASSRGLRDEQYF. CDR3 coding DNA: TGTGCCAGCAGCAGGGGCCTCCGGGACGAGCAGTACTTC.

The chain has TRBV2 and TRBJ2-7; D is unclear. Germline V gene data show CDR1 as SNHLY and CDR2 as FYNNEI. Trimming pared 2 bases from V and 1 base from J, leaving 3 bases between. The CDR3 is made up of 12 amino acids. As DNA, the CDR3 is TGTGCCAGCAGTGAAATGTCCTACGAGCAGTACTTC. Translated, it gives CASSEMSYEQYF.

The chain combines TRBV9 with TRBJ1-4; possible D gene TRBD1, 5 bases. Trimming removed 1 base at V and 6 bases at J, with 13 bases between. This CDR3 is 15 amino acids long. CDR1 and CDR2 from the germline V gene are SGDLS and YYNGEE. CDR3 sequence reads: CASSVLDTGHEKLFF. In DNA, the CDR3 is TGTGCCAGCAGCGTATTGGATACAGGCCATGAAAAACTGTTTTTT.

As concerns this clonotype: An end of the junction differs from the germline gene, which may be a read error. V and J are TRBV11-3 and TRBJ2-1, with TRBD1 as a possible D gene (6 bases). Germline V gene data show CDR1 as SGHNT and CDR2 as YENEEA. The CDR3 covers 12 residues. CDR3 in DNA: TGTACCAGCAGTCGGACAGACAATGAGCAGTTCTTC. This sequence encodes CTSSRTDNEQFF.

For this clonotype: The junction departs from germline at one end; a sequencing error may be responsible. The chain uses TRBV5-1 and TRBJ2-4, with TRBD2 matching over 8 bases. CDR1 is SGHRS, CDR2 YFSETQ, per germline. The CDR3 totals 15 residues. CDR3 sequence reads: CASNLQPAGANIQYF. The DNA for the CDR3 is TGCGCCAGCAACTTGCAACCAGCGGGGGCAAACATTCAGTACTTC. Filled out from reference TRBV5-1 and TRBJ2-4, the complete variable domain reads KAGVTQTPRYLIKTRGQQVTLSCSPISGHRSVSWYQQTPGQGLQFLFEYFSETQRNKGNFPGRFSGRQFSNSRSEMNVSTLELGDSALYLCASNLQPAGANIQYFGAGTRLSVL.

V usage is TRBV6-6 and J usage is TRBJ2-3, with 9 bases matching TRBD2. CDR1 and CDR2 (germline): MNHNY, SVGAGI (reference sequence). V shed 6 bases, J shed 3 bases, and the junction held 7 bases outside the gene matches. The CDR3 has 15 residues. The CDR3 loop is CASSPVSGGTDTQYF. The CDR3 DNA reads TGTGCCAGCAGCCCGGTTAGCGGGGGAACAGATACGCAGTATTTT.